This T cell receptor (beta chain) derives from a study of shared clonotypes between healthy human individuals. Turning to the study itself: Per donor, CD8 memory used one plate, CD8 naive used two, CD4 memory used three and CD4 naive used three. Regarding the study as a whole: Despite large depth, rarefaction showed incomplete sorted-subset sequencing.

Per germline, CDR1 SGHAT and CDR2 FQNNGV. CDR3 size: 16 residues. J lost 1 base, V lost 0 bases, and 4 bases had no gene match. Positively selected for CCR7, the CD45RO-negative cells used as naive CD8 cells excluded terminally differentiated effector memory CD45RA+ cells. Sequenced by immunoSEQ multiplex PCR; TCRdb stores in-frame clones only, minus some. Here the sample spans about 2 million clones, about 95% being singletons. This clone was found once. The antigen is not known. The V gene is TRBV11-2, the J gene TRBJ2-7; TRBD1 aligns across 9 bases. The receptor's source is a man aged 18 to 35 in good health. Sequenced: naive CD8+ T cells sorted from blood. CDR3 DNA: TGTGCCAGCAGCTTAGACGGGACAGGGTTTTCCTACGAGCAGTACTTC. Translation gives CASSLDGTGFSYEQYF.